This entry lists 10 T cell receptor beta chains sequenced from one sample in a study of OX40 agonist ivuxolimab in advanced cancers. The protocol was immunoSEQ multiplex PCR, while the TCRdb copy is restricted to in-frame clones and leaves out a portion. Of roughly 70,000 clones listed, 70% to 90% are singletons. Specimen: CD4+ or CD8+ T cells sorted from blood, collected in a trial of the OX40 agonist ivuxolimab. These receptors all stem from an adult with an advanced solid tumor such as melanoma, head and neck, liver or kidney cancer.

The genes are TRBV14 and TRBJ1-2, with D unclear. CDR3 length equals 14 residues. V was clipped by 3 bases and J by 4 bases, with 12 bases between them. Germline V CDR1 and CDR2: SGHDN, FVKESK. The CDR3 sequence is CASSHLGFGYGYTF. CDR3 coding DNA: TGTGCCAGCAGCCATCTGGGCTTCGGCTATGGCTACACCTTC. Full variable domain (remainder filled in from reference TRBV14 and TRBJ1-2): EAGVTQFPSHSVIEKGQTVTLRCDPISGHDNLYWYRRVMGKEIKFLLHFVKESKQDESGMPNNRFLAERTGGTYSTLKVQPAELEDSGVYFCASSHLGFGYGYTFGSGTRLTVV.

The CDR3 loop reads CSSKESQETQYF. Here the CDR3 DNA reads TGCAGCTCGAAAGAGTCCCAAGAGACCCAGTACTTC. The chain uses TRBV29-1 and TRBJ2-5; D is uncertain. This CDR3 is built from 12 residues. With 8 bases removed from V and 1 base from J, the gap between germline ends came to 11 bases. Germline CDR1 and CDR2: SQVTM and ANQGSEA. Variable domain in full (rest from reference TRBV29-1 and TRBJ2-5): SAVISQKPSRDICQRGTSLTIQCQVDSQVTMMFWYRQQPGQSLTLIATANQGSEATYESGFVIDKFPISRPNLTFSTLTVSNMSPEDSSIYLCSSKESQETQYFGPGTRLLVL.

This chain's CDR3 is CATWDRAYGYTF. CDR3 in DNA: TGTGCCACCTGGGACAGGGCCTATGGCTACACCTTC. The rearrangement joins TRBV19 to TRBJ1-2; 9 bases fit TRBD1. V gave up 10 bases and J gave up 4 bases; unmatched junction bases: 4. CDR1 and CDR2 (germline): LNHDA, SQIVND (reference sequence). This CDR3 spans 12 amino acids.

Remarks on this clone: The same CDR3 also results from other DNA sequences found in this sample. The V gene is TRBV5-1, the J gene TRBJ2-7; TRBD2 matches at 10 bases. Germline CDR1 SGHRS, CDR2 YFSETQ. The CDR3 runs 15 residues. V was clipped by 2 bases and J by 4 bases; unmatched bases: 6. This chain's CDR3 is CASSFGLAGVYEQYF. In nucleotides, the CDR3 is TGCGCCAGCAGCTTCGGGCTAGCGGGAGTTTACGAGCAGTACTTC.

This clone showed up just once. The chain recombines TRBV7-9 with TRBJ2-5; 8 nucleotides agree with TRBD2. Germline trimming cut 1 base from V and 2 bases from J; bases unmatched to any gene: 6. This CDR3 is built from 16 residues. Germline loops: CDR1 SEHNR, CDR2 FQNEAQ (reference sequence). Here the CDR3 reads CASSLVGRGAQETQYF. CDR3 in DNA: TGTGCCAGCAGCTTAGTCGGGCGGGGGGCTCAAGAGACCCAGTACTTC.

The rearrangement links TRBV19 to TRBJ2-1; 9 nucleotides match TRBD2. Unmatched junction bases numbered 4, after V lost 6 bases and J lost 4 bases. The germline V gene has CDR1 LNHDA and CDR2 SQIVND (reference sequence). This CDR3 has 14 residues. The CDR3 DNA reads TGTGCCAGTAGGCGGACTAGCGAATACAATGAGCAGTTCTTC. Translated: CASRRTSEYNEQFF.

The gene calls are TRBV6-6 and TRBJ1-1, with D tentatively TRBD1 (6 bases). Trimming took 6 bases from V and 0 from J, leaving 14 bases between them. CDR1 is MNHNY and CDR2 is SVGAGI in the germline V gene (reference sequence). The CDR3 is made up of 15 amino acids. CDR3 in DNA: TGTGCCAGCAGCTTTAGTAACAGGGTGAACACTGAAGCTTTCTTT. Translation: CASSFSNRVNTEAFF.

This clone has only a few counts. The rearrangement joins TRBV25-1 to TRBJ1-2; possibly TRBD1 for D (5 bases). Germline-derived CDR1 and CDR2 are MGHDK and SYGVNS. Between the trimmed V and J ends, which lost 8 bases and 3 bases, there was a span of 13 bases. The CDR3 is made up of 13 amino acids. The chain's CDR3 is CASRRGVDYGYTF. The CDR3 nucleotides are TGTGCCAGCCGGAGGGGTGTTGACTATGGCTACACCTTC.

This chain uses TRBV5-6 with TRBJ2-4; D is undetermined. Germline V gene data show CDR1 as SGHDT and CDR2 as YYEEEE. The CDR3 spans 15 residues. V was pared by 0 bases and J by 0 bases, with 7 bases between. In DNA form, the CDR3 reads TGTGCCAGCAGCTTGGAGGGTATAGCCAAAAACATTCAGTACTTC. Translated: CASSLEGIAKNIQYF.

The chain is built from TRBV29-1 and TRBJ1-1; D gene uncertain. Per the germline V gene, CDR1 is SQVTM and CDR2 is ANQGSEA. Trimming pared 7 bases from V and 4 bases from J, leaving 13 bases between. This CDR3 spans 12 amino acids. The CDR3 DNA reads as TGCAGCGGGGCTGGACCGACCACTGAAGCTTTCTTT. It is translated as CSGAGPTTEAFF.